Following are 13 T cell receptor beta chains from one sample sequenced in a study of Ad26.COV2.S vaccination and SARS-CoV-2 variants. Sequencing used immunoSEQ multiplex PCR; TCRdb keeps in-frame clones, though not all of them. The repertoire holds 120,000 to 150,000 clones, with 80% to 90% as singletons. The sequencing used peripheral blood, collected after recovery from COVID-19. These receptors came from a human donor who had recovered from COVID-19.

This chain uses TRBV7-2 with TRBJ2-5; the match to TRBD2 covers 10 bases. This CDR3 is built from 16 residues. Germline CDR1 and CDR2: SGHTA and FQGNSA. Trimming took 3 bases from V and 3 from J; bases not matched to a gene: 7. CDR3 nucleotide sequence: TGTGCCAGCAGCTTGGCTTCAGGACTAGCGGAAGAGACCCAGTACTTC. This codes for CASSLASGLAEETQYF.

This sequence joins TRBV28 and TRBJ1-2; TRBD1 matches 7 bases. This CDR3 spans 14 amino acids. The trim removed 10 bases at V and 0 bases at J, leaving 8 bases unmatched. CDR1 and CDR2 from the germline V gene are MDHEN and SYDVKM. The CDR3 loop reads CATFGTVANYGYTF. CDR3 sequence (DNA): TGTGCCACCTTCGGGACAGTTGCTAACTATGGCTACACCTTC.

This clone was seen more than once but under ten times. The V and J genes are TRBV5-1 and TRBJ1-4; 7 positions agree with TRBD1. J was trimmed by 7 bases and V by 8 bases; bases with no gene match: 5. The CDR3 consists of 12 residues. Germline V CDR1 and CDR2: SGHRS, YFSETQ. CDR3 nucleotides: TGCGCCAGGCAGGGGGTGGGTGAAAAACTGTTTTTT. It translates to CARQGVGEKLFF.

The V and J genes are TRBV9 and TRBJ1-1, with unresolved D. CDR1 SGDLS and CDR2 YYNGEE come from the germline V gene. This CDR3 spans 14 amino acids. Trimming shortened V by 0 bases and J by 3 bases, and 9 bases separated the two germline ends. CDR3 residues: CASSVGRGDTEAFF. For the CDR3, the DNA is TGTGCCAGCAGCGTAGGACGAGGAGACACTGAAGCTTTCTTT.

This clone was found once. V usage is TRBV4-1 and J usage is TRBJ2-7, with 10 bases fitting TRBD1. J lost 0 bases, V lost 4 bases, and 6 bases had no gene match. CDR1 MGHRA and CDR2 YSYEKL come from the germline V gene. This CDR3 comprises 16 residues. In nucleotides, the CDR3 is TGCGCCAGCAGCCTTTCCGGGACAGGGGCCTCCTACGAGCAGTACTTC. This codes for CASSLSGTGASYEQYF.

CDR3 loop: CSVEDRGTRQETQYF. DNA for the CDR3: TGCAGCGTTGAAGATCGGGGGACACGCCAAGAGACCCAGTACTTC. This sequence joins TRBV29-1 and TRBJ2-5, with D possibly called TRBD1 or TRBD2 (6 bases each). CDR1 and CDR2 from the germline V gene are SQVTM and ANQGSEA. V dropped 0 bases and J dropped 1 base, with 12 bases sitting between them. CDR3 length: 15 residues.

The rearrangement links TRBV9 to TRBJ1-6; 8 bases are shared with TRBD1. The CDR3 extends over 17 amino acids. From germline, CDR1 is SGDLS and CDR2 YYNGEE. The trim removed 3 bases at V and 10 bases at J, leaving 15 bases unmatched. For the CDR3, the DNA is TGTGCCAGCAGCGAGCAGATTCAGGGGGCATTTGGGTCACCCCTCCACTTT. It is translated as CASSEQIQGAFGSPLHF. The entire variable domain, with the rest obtained from reference TRBV9 and TRBJ1-6, is as follows: DSGVTQTPKHLITATGQRVTLRCSPRSGDLSVYWYQQSLDQGLQFLIQYYNGEERAKGNILERFSAQQFPDLHSELNLSSLELGDSALYFCASSEQIQGAFGSPLHFGNGTRLTVT.

Regarding this clone: The sample carries other DNA sequences with the same CDR3. The chain has TRBV11-2 and TRBJ2-2, with D perhaps TRBD2 (6 bases). Germline V lookup: CDR1 SGHAT, CDR2 FQNNGV. The CDR3 runs to 14 residues. The ends were cut back, 2 bases at V and 7 bases at J, with 11 bases in the middle. The CDR3 bases are TGTGCCAGCAGCTTAATGGGGGGTGGCGGGGAGCTGTTTTTT. This sequence encodes CASSLMGGGGELFF. Filled out from reference TRBV11-2 and TRBJ2-2, the complete variable domain reads EAGVAQSPRYKIIEKRQSVAFWCNPISGHATLYWYQQILGQGPKLLIQFQNNGVVDDSQLPKDRFSAERLKGVDSTLKIQPAKLEDSAVYLCASSLMGGGGELFFGEGSRLTVL.

This clone appeared a few times. The chain is built from TRBV28 and TRBJ2-7, with 8 bases lining up with TRBD1. J lost 9 bases, V lost 4 bases, and 17 bases had no gene match. The CDR3 extends over 16 amino acids. In germline, CDR1 is MDHEN, CDR2 SYDVKM. The CDR3 DNA is TGTGCCAGCAGTTCTTTTGGACAGGGACCCCTCTATGGGCAGTACTTC. It codes for CASSSFGQGPLYGQYF.

This clone has more than one count but fewer than ten. The chain employs TRBV6-6 and TRBJ1-1; D is uncertain. The germline gives CDR1 MNHNY, CDR2 SVGAGI (reference sequence). V shed 2 bases and J shed 7 bases, with 14 bases lying between them. The CDR3 consists of 14 residues. CDR3 in amino acids: CASSYEGRRYEAFF. The CDR3 coding sequence is TGTGCCAGCAGTTACGAGGGCAGACGTTATGAAGCTTTCTTT.

This sequence joins TRBV6-2 or TRBV6-3 and TRBJ2-2; D ambiguous. The CDR3 contains 14 residues. Germline assignment: CDR1 MNHEY and CDR2 SVGEGT. V shed 4 bases and J shed 4 bases, with 10 bases lying between them. CDR3 sequence (DNA): TGTGCCAGCAGTTTCCTGCGGCTCACCGGGGAGCTGTTTTTT. Translating gives CASSFLRLTGELFF.

This clone was picked up one time. The rearrangement links TRBV7-9 to TRBJ2-1; TRBD1 is a possible D gene (6 bases). The CDR3 is 17 amino acids. CDR1 is SEHNR, CDR2 FQNEAQ, per germline (reference sequence). The germline V and J ends were trimmed by 5 bases and 3 bases, with 20 bases remaining between them. The CDR3 reads CASSAPPGELGYNEQFF. As DNA, the CDR3 is TGTGCCAGCAGCGCCCCACCAGGGGAGTTGGGCTACAATGAGCAGTTCTTC.

The CDR3 sequence: CSASLGYEQYF. The CDR3 DNA reads as TGCAGTGCTTCGCTGGGCTACGAGCAGTACTTC. V usage is TRBV20-1 and J usage is TRBJ2-7; D is unclear. The CDR3 has 11 amino acids. Between the trimmed V and J ends, which lost 5 bases and 3 bases, there was a span of 8 bases. Germline CDR1 is DFQATT and CDR2 is SNEGSKA (reference sequence).